These 25 T cell receptor beta chains came from one sample sequenced in a study of cytomegalovirus exposure and HLA in healthy donors. The PCR employed 60 Vbeta primers together with 13 Jbeta primers. The repertoire was sequenced with immunoSEQ multiplex PCR; TCRdb's copy has only in-frame clones and lacks some. The top ten clones hold 0.4% to 0.55% of a sample with around 130,000 clones, over 75% of them seen once. The sequencing sample was made of PBMCs. These receptors were taken from a woman between 35 and 50 years old in good health and CMV-seronegative.

This clone was seen only once. The chain joins TRBV10-3 to TRBJ2-2; 11 bases match TRBD2. Germline V gene lookup returns CDR1 ENHRY and CDR2 SYGVKD. The CDR3 loop spans 16 amino acids. V was pared by 6 bases and J by 2 bases, with 5 bases of the junction left unmatched. The CDR3 is CAIRPGLAENTGELFF. Here the CDR3 DNA reads TGTGCCATCAGGCCGGGACTAGCGGAAAACACCGGGGAGCTGTTTTTT.

This clone was recorded only once. The chain is built from TRBV6-5 and TRBJ1-2; TRBD1 is a possible D gene (6 bases). V was shortened by 6 bases and J by 4 bases, with 15 bases between the two germline ends. Per germline, CDR1 MNHEY and CDR2 SVGAGI. The CDR3 totals 14 residues. CDR3 DNA: TGTGCCAGCAGCCCTAGACAGGTGATCTATGGCTACACCTTC. It translates to CASSPRQVIYGYTF.

This chain connects TRBV30 to TRBJ2-7, with 9 bases aligning to TRBD1. V shed 4 bases, J shed 9 bases, and the junction held 13 bases outside the gene matches. Germline V lookup: CDR1 GTSNPN, CDR2 SVGIG (reference sequence). The CDR3 consists of 14 residues. Written as DNA, the CDR3 is TGTGCCTGGACCGTAACAGGGGGCGCGACGGGGCAGTACTTC. Protein product: CAWTVTGGATGQYF. The variable domain in full, with the rest retrieved from reference TRBV30 and TRBJ2-7, is SQTIHQWPATLVQPVGSPLSLECTVEGTSNPNLYWYRQAAGRGLQLLFYSVGIGQISSEVPQNLSASRPQDRQFILSSKKLLLSDSGFYLCAWTVTGGATGQYFGPGTRLTVT.

The table lists this clone with a few counts. The rearrangement joins TRBV10-3 to TRBJ1-3, with D unclear. Deletions cut 11 bases from V and 1 base from J, with 6 bases between. CDR3 size: 11 residues. Germline V gene sequence: CDR1 ENHRY, CDR2 SYGVKD. CDR3: CAAQSGNTIYF. The CDR3 bases are TGTGCCGCCCAGTCTGGAAACACCATATATTTT.

J is TRBJ1-2 and V is TRBV2, with unresolved D. The CDR3 totals 11 residues. Trimming removed 7 bases at V and 2 bases at J, with 5 bases between. Per the germline V gene, CDR1 is SNHLY and CDR2 is FYNNEI. The CDR3 reads CASIENYGYTF. The CDR3, as DNA: TGTGCCAGCATAGAAAACTATGGCTACACCTTC.

This rearrangement joins TRBV4-1 to TRBJ2-1; 7 nucleotides align to TRBD2. Germline values: CDR1 MGHRA, CDR2 YSYEKL. The J segment lost 6 bases and the V segment lost 1 base, leaving 9 bases of the junction unmatched. The CDR3 spans 16 residues. Written as DNA, the CDR3 is TGCGCCAGCAGCCAAGCCCCTAGCGGAAGTGGCAATGAGCAGTTCTTC. Protein sequence: CASSQAPSGSGNEQFF.

The V and J genes are TRBV5-6 and TRBJ2-5; 10 bases are a match to TRBD2. The CDR3 totals 15 residues. Trimming took 0 bases from V and 7 from J; bases not matched to a gene: 6. Germline V gives CDR1 SGHDT, CDR2 YYEEEE. The CDR3 sequence is CASSLGLAGLGTQYF. The CDR3 DNA reads as TGTGCCAGCAGCTTGGGACTAGCGGGTTTGGGGACCCAGTACTTC.

In this sample, this clone turned up once. The chain joins TRBV30 to TRBJ1-6, with 7 nucleotides matching TRBD1. The CDR3 has 13 residues. Germline-derived CDR1 and CDR2 are GTSNPN and SVGIG (reference sequence). Trimming removed 3 bases from V and 5 bases from J; junction bases left unmatched: 1. Here the CDR3 reads CAWSQGDNSPLHF. The DNA of the CDR3 is TGTGCCTGGAGCCAGGGGGATAATTCACCCCTCCACTTT.

J is TRBJ2-1 and V is TRBV7-9, with 9 bases aligning to TRBD1. The germline V gene encodes CDR1 SEHNR and CDR2 FQNEAQ (reference sequence). There are 15 residues in the CDR3. V shed 8 bases, J shed 2 bases, and the junction held 7 bases outside the gene matches. The CDR3: CASHDGTGTYNEQFF. The DNA of the CDR3 is TGTGCCAGCCACGACGGGACAGGGACCTACAATGAGCAGTTCTTC.

To note about this clone: Different DNA sequences within this sample yield the same CDR3. The chain has TRBV2 and TRBJ2-2, with 7 bases that match TRBD1. Unmatched junction bases numbered 6, after V lost 7 bases and J lost 7 bases. In germline, CDR1 is SNHLY, CDR2 FYNNEI. The CDR3 extends over 13 amino acids. CDR3 loop: CASKGTVGGELFF. The CDR3 DNA reads as TGTGCCAGCAAAGGGACAGTCGGCGGGGAGCTGTTTTTT.

The J gene is TRBJ2-1, the V gene TRBV15; 13 positions match TRBD2. CDR3 length: 16 residues. Trimming removed 5 bases from V and 3 bases from J; junction bases left unmatched: 4. The germline CDR1 and CDR2 sequences are LNHNV and YYDKDF (reference sequence). CDR3 DNA: TGTGCCACCAGCGCCGGACTAGCGGGAGACTACAATGAGCAGTTCTTC. Residues: CATSAGLAGDYNEQFF. Full variable domain (missing parts from reference TRBV15 and TRBJ2-1): DAMVIQNPRYQVTQFGKPVTLSCSQTLNHNVMYWYQQKSSQAPKLLFHYYDKDFNNEADTPDNFQSRRPNTSFCFLDIRSPGLGDTAMYLCATSAGLAGDYNEQFFGPGTRLTVL.

The chain joins TRBV6-5 to TRBJ1-1, with a weak D call TRBD1 (5 bases). CDR1 and CDR2 from the germline V gene are MNHEY and SVGAGI. Trimming removed 6 bases from V and 3 bases from J, with 11 bases in between. CDR3 length: 13 residues. The CDR3 DNA reads TGTGCCAGCAGCCGCCGGGGGGACACTGAAGCTTTCTTT. Encoded protein: CASSRRGDTEAFF.

This clone has only a few counts. The rearrangement uses TRBV15 and TRBJ2-7; 7 bases agree with TRBD2. The CDR3 contains 14 residues. Unmatched junction bases numbered 9, after V lost 4 bases and J lost 6 bases. Germline CDR1 is LNHNV and CDR2 is YYDKDF (reference sequence). Here the CDR3 DNA reads TGTGCCACCAGCACCAGGCAAGCGGGACGCGAGCAGTACTTC. Translated: CATSTRQAGREQYF. The full variable domain, in which reference TRBV15 and TRBJ2-7 provide the parts outside the CDR3, is DAMVIQNPRYQVTQFGKPVTLSCSQTLNHNVMYWYQQKSSQAPKLLFHYYDKDFNNEADTPDNFQSRRPNTSFCFLDIRSPGLGDTAMYLCATSTRQAGREQYFGPGTRLTVT.

The CDR3 loop reads CASSDVTSGRLPPNTGELFF. The DNA of the CDR3 is TGTGCCAGCAGTGATGTGACTAGCGGGAGGCTACCCCCGAACACCGGGGAGCTGTTTTTT. This chain uses TRBV6-1 with TRBJ2-2; 13 bases are shared with TRBD2. This CDR3 region has 20 residues. Germline assignment: CDR1 MNHNS and CDR2 SASEGT. Unmatched junction bases numbered 10, after V lost 3 bases and J lost 0 bases.

This chain links TRBV18 with TRBJ2-7; 12 bases map to TRBD2. The V and J ends lost 5 bases and 5 bases, in that order; junction bases with no gene match: 7. This CDR3 is 15 amino acids long. From germline, CDR1 is KGHSH and CDR2 LQKENI. The CDR3 spells CASSGQLAGGDEQYF. The CDR3 DNA reads TGTGCCAGCTCAGGCCAACTAGCGGGAGGAGACGAGCAGTACTTC.

The chain joins TRBV6-5 to TRBJ1-2, with TRBD1 matching 8 bases. V lost 5 bases to trimming and J lost 7 bases; unmatched junction nucleotides: 3. Per germline, CDR1 MNHEY and CDR2 SVGAGI. The CDR3 loop spans 12 amino acids. CDR3 coding DNA: TGTGCCAGCAGTCAGGGGGCGCGTGGCTACACCTTC. Its translation: CASSQGARGYTF.

The chain links TRBV7-8 to TRBJ2-7; the D gene is possibly TRBD2 (5 bases). Germline loops: CDR1 SGHVS, CDR2 FQNEAQ. V was cut by 6 bases and J by 0 bases, with 21 bases left in between. The CDR3 spans 17 residues. The chain's CDR3 is CASSSFMAAASSYEQYF. The CDR3 DNA sequence: TGTGCCAGCAGTTCCTTCATGGCAGCGGCAAGCTCCTACGAGCAGTACTTC.

This chain links TRBV5-1 with TRBJ1-2, with 11 nucleotides matching TRBD1. The CDR3 extends over 14 amino acids. Germline V gene sequence: CDR1 SGHRS, CDR2 YFSETQ. Trimming at V came to 4 bases and at J to 6 bases, leaving 5 bases not matched to a gene. The CDR3 sequence: CASSEGQGVHGYTF. The CDR3 DNA sequence: TGCGCCAGCAGCGAGGGACAGGGGGTACATGGCTACACCTTC.

The chain is built from TRBV6-5 and TRBJ1-1; no clear D. This CDR3 region has 13 residues. The V gene's germline CDR1 is MNHEY and CDR2 SVGAGI. V was pared by 4 bases and J by 1 base, with 7 bases between. DNA for the CDR3: TGTGCCAGCAGTTCCCGGTCGAACACTGAAGCTTTCTTT. Its translation is CASSSRSNTEAFF.

This clone has just one count. V gene TRBV5-1 combines with J gene TRBJ2-1; 7 bases are a match to TRBD1. After removal of 2 bases from V and 5 bases from J, the junction contained 4 bases not matched to a gene. The V gene's germline CDR1 is SGHRS and CDR2 YFSETQ. The CDR3 extends over 14 amino acids. CDR3 DNA sequence: TGCGCCAGCAGCTTCGGGACAGTGAACAATGAGCAGTTCTTC. Protein: CASSFGTVNNEQFF.

J is TRBJ2-5 and V is TRBV30; TRBD1 is a possible D gene (6 bases). Between the trimmed V and J ends, which lost 0 bases and 0 bases, there was a span of 8 bases. This CDR3 contains 14 residues. Germline CDR1 is GTSNPN and CDR2 is SVGIG (reference sequence). The CDR3 coding sequence is TGTGCCTGGAGTGTATGGACAGACCAAGAGACCCAGTACTTC. This sequence encodes CAWSVWTDQETQYF.

This chain joins TRBV6-5 and TRBJ2-5; 9 bases line up with TRBD1. Germline V gives CDR1 MNHEY, CDR2 SVGAGI. The junction had 7 bases not matched to a gene; V was cut back by 7 bases and J by 4 bases. The CDR3 contains 14 residues. The CDR3 DNA is TGTGCCAGCAAACGAACAGGGGGCGCAGAGACCCAGTACTTC. Amino acid sequence: CASKRTGGAETQYF.

V usage is TRBV5-1 and J usage is TRBJ1-1; D is ambiguous. With 2 bases removed from V and 3 bases from J, the gap between germline ends came to 20 bases. CDR1 is SGHRS, CDR2 YFSETQ, per germline. The CDR3 runs 17 residues. The CDR3 is CASSFGVGSGGDTEAFF. DNA of the CDR3: TGCGCCAGCAGCTTTGGTGTGGGCAGTGGCGGGGACACTGAAGCTTTCTTT.

The chain couples TRBV7-9 to TRBJ1-2; the match to TRBD1 covers 8 bases. Germline-derived CDR1 and CDR2 are SEHNR and FQNEAQ (reference sequence). J lost 0 bases, V lost 0 bases, and 3 bases had no gene match. The CDR3 has 16 residues. The CDR3 is CASSLAPQGANYGYTF. CDR3 bases: TGTGCCAGCAGCTTAGCCCCACAGGGGGCTAACTATGGCTACACCTTC.

This clone was detected only once. The J gene is TRBJ1-1, the V gene TRBV11-3; unclear D gene. This CDR3 is built from 13 residues. Germline V gene sequence: CDR1 SGHNT, CDR2 YENEEA. V dropped 5 bases and J dropped 6 bases, with 13 bases sitting between them. CDR3 sequence (DNA): TGTGCCAGCAGCCCCACGCGTTTCGCTGAAGCTTTCTTT. This codes for CASSPTRFAEAFF.